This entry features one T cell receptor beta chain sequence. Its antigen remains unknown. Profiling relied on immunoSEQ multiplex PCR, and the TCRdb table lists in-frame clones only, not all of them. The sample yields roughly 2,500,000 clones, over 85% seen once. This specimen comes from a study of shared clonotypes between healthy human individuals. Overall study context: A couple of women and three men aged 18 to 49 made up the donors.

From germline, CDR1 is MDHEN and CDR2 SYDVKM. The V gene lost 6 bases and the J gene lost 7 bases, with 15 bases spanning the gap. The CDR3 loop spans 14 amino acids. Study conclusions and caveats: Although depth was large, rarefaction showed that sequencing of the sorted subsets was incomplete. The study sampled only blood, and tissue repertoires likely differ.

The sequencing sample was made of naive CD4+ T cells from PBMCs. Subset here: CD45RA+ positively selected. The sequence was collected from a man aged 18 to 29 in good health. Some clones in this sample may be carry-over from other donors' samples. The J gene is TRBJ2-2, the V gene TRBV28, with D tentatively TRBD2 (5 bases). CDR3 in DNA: TGTGCCAGCAGGTCGGAGGATCTTGACGGGGAGCTGTTTTTT. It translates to CASRSEDLDGELFF.